The 6 T cell receptor beta chains given below trace back to one sample, sequenced in a study of early T cells in non-severe SARS-CoV-2 infection. TCRdb used MiXCR to reprocess the 5' RACE reads, holding one entry per CDR3 protein. The sample consists of about 69,000 distinct CDR3 sequences, about 4.9% of them appearing once. The sequenced sample was whole blood, obtained at baseline. These receptors were collected from an adult who was a healthcare worker with PCR-confirmed SARS-CoV-2 infection or an uninfected control (not recorded which). The donor label of this sample is uncertain.

This chain uses TRBV4-2 with TRBJ2-3, with 11 bases aligning to TRBD2. J lost 2 bases, V lost 4 bases, and 5 bases had no gene match. The V gene's germline CDR1 is LGHNA and CDR2 YNFKEQ. The CDR3 has 16 amino acids. The CDR3: CASSRATSGATDTQYF. Written as DNA, the CDR3 is TGTGCCAGCAGCCGGGCGACTAGCGGGGCCACAGATACGCAGTATTTT.

Ten or more counts support this clonotype. The chain combines TRBV7-3 with TRBJ2-7; D remains unclear. Germline V lookup: CDR1 SGHTA, CDR2 FQGTGA. V lost 2 bases to trimming and J lost 1 base, with 6 bases between them. The CDR3 totals 13 residues. CDR3 amino acids: CASSLWSSYEQYF. The CDR3, as DNA: TGTGCCAGCAGCTTATGGAGTTCCTACGAGCAGTACTTC.

This clonotype was recorded many times. V is TRBV4-2 and J is TRBJ2-7, with 10 bases lining up with TRBD1. Trimming took 3 bases from V and 6 from J; bases not matched to a gene: 8. This CDR3 spans 15 amino acids. Germline lookup yields CDR1 LGHNA and CDR2 YNFKEQ. The CDR3 reads CASSQVRTGGGEQYF. CDR3 DNA: TGTGCCAGCAGCCAGGTCCGGACAGGGGGTGGCGAGCAGTACTTC.

This clonotype was seen ten or more times. The chain employs TRBV20-1 and TRBJ2-3, with 7 bases that match TRBD2. Germline CDR1 DFQATT, CDR2 SNEGSKA (reference sequence). Germline trimming cut 3 bases from V and 2 bases from J; bases unmatched to any gene: 11. This CDR3 contains 16 residues. DNA for the CDR3: TGCAGTGCTAGTTCACTAGCGTCATATAACACAGATACGCAGTATTTT. Translation gives CSASSLASYNTDTQYF.

The rearrangement uses TRBV7-2 and TRBJ1-2; D is unclear. V was shortened by 2 bases and J by 7 bases, with 5 bases between the two germline ends. This CDR3 spans 11 amino acids. The germline gives CDR1 SGHTA, CDR2 FQGNSA. For the CDR3, the DNA is TGTGCCAGCAGCTTACGCCTTGGCTACACCTTC. Translation gives CASSLRLGYTF.

This chain connects TRBV4-1 to TRBJ2-3, with TRBD1 identical over 7 bases. CDR3 length: 15 amino acids. Germline lookup yields CDR1 MGHRA and CDR2 YSYEKL. The J segment lost 2 bases and the V segment lost 2 bases, leaving 4 bases of the junction unmatched. The CDR3 loop reads CASSQQGQNTDTQYF. The CDR3 coding sequence is TGCGCCAGCAGCCAACAGGGACAGAACACAGATACGCAGTATTTT.